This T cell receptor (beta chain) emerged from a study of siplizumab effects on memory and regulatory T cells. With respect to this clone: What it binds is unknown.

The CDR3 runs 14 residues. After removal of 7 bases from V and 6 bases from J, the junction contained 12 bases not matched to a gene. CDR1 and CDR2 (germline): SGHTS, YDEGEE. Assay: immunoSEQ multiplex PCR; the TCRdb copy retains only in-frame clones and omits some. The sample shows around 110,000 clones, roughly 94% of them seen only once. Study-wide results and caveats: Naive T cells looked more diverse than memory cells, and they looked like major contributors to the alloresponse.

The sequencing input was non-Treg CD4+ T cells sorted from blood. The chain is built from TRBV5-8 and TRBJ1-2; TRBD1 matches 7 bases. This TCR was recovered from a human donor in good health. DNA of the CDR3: TGTGCCAGCTTTTCCTACAGGGGTGGAGATGGCTACACCTTC. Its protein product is CASFSYRGGDGYTF.